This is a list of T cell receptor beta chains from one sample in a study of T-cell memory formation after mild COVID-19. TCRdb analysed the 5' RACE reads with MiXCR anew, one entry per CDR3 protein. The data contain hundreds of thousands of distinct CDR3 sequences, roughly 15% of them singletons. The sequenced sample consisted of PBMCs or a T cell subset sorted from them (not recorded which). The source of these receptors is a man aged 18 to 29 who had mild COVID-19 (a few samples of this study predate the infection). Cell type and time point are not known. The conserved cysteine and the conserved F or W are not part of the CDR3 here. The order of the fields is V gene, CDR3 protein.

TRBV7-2,ASSFIRDTGELF
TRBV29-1,SVAPGGLNQPQH
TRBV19,ASSISVQPNTEAF
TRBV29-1,SVDGLAGVLTDTQY
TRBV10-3,AISEQGSNQPQH
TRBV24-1,ATGDPGSGANVLT
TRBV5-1,ASADGSSGANVLT
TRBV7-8,ASSLGDREKLF
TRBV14,ASSQEIGANTEAF
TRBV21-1,ASSKPSTVGYNSPLH
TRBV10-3,AISLQGPNAEAF
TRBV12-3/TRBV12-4,ASTPGAENTEAF
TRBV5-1,ASGTTGGNGYT
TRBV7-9,ASSLRDEKLF
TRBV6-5,ASTRIRVPGELF
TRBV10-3,AISDTSEPGRTDTQY
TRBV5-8,ASSFSQDRGYYNEQF
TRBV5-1,ASSLSGYGQGYT
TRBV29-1,SVEDPGDITDTQY
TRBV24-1,ATRGDARAGELF
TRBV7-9,ASSLGGQGVNNEQF
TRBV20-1,SARRETQY
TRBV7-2,ASSTQGSTEAF
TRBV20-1,SARSHNEQF
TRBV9,ASSLQGVGTDTQY
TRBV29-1,SVINAGQFRTEAF
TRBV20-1,SAKKGSAGGNTQY
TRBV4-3,ASSQDAGSYNEQF
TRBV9,ASTPGGNSYNEQF
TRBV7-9,ASRDNRGNEKLF
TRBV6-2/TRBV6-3,ASSYRDRANSPLH
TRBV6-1,ASSTEYYGYT
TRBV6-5,ASSYSTGYEQY
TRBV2,ASPKGSSDVPLTDTQY
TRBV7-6,ASSQKPGPSHPAHYNEQF
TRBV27,ASSFYRGGPYEQY